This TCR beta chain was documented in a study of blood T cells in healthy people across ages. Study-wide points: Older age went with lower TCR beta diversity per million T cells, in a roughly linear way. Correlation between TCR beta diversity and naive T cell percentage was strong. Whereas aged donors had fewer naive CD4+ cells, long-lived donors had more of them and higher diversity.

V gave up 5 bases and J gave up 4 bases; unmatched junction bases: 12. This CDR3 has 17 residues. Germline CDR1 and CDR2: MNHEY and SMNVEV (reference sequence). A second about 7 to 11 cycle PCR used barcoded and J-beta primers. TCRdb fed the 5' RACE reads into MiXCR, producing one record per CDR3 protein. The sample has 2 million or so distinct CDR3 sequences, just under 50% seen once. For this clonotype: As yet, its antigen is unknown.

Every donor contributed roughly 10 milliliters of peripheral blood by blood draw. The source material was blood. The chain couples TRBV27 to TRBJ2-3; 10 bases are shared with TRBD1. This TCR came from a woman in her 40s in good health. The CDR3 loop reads CASSPHTGTGAADTQYF. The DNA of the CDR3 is TGTGCCAGCAGTCCCCACACCGGGACAGGGGCCGCAGATACGCAGTATTTT.